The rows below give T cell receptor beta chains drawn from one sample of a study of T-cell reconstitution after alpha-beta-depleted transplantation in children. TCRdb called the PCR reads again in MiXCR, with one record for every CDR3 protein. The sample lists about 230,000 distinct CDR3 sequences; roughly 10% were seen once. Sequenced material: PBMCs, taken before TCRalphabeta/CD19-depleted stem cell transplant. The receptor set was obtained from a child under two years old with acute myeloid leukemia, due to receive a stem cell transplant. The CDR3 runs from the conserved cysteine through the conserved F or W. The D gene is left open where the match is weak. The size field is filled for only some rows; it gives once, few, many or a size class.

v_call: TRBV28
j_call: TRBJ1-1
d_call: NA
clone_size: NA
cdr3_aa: CASRPTGFEAFF
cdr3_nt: TGTGCCAGCAGACCTACAGGGTTTGAAGCTTTCTTT

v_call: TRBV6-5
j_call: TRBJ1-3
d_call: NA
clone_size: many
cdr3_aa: CASSYWGGGSSGNTIYF
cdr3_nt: TGTGCCAGCAGTTACTGGGGAGGAGGGTCCTCTGGAAACACCATATATTTT

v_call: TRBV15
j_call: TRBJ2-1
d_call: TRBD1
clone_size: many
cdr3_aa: CATSKGQGSYNEQFF
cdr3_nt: TGTGCCACCAGCAAGGGACAGGGTTCCTACAATGAGCAGTTCTTC

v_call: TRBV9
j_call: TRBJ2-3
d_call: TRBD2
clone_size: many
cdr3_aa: CASSSGDDTDTQYF
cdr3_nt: TGTGCCAGCAGTAGCGGGGACGACACAGATACGCAGTATTTT

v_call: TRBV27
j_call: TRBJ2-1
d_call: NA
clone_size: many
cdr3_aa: CASSLRSSYNEQFF
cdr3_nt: TGTGCCAGCAGTCTCAGGAGCTCCTACAATGAGCAGTTCTTC

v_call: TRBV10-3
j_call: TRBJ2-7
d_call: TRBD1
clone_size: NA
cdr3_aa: CAVSEARTGKDEQYF
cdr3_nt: TGTGCCGTCAGTGAGGCACGGACAGGGAAGGACGAGCAGTACTTC

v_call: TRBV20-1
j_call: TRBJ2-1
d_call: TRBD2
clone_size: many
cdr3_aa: CSVGLADNEQFF
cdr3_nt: TGCAGTGTGGGACTAGCGGACAATGAGCAGTTCTTC

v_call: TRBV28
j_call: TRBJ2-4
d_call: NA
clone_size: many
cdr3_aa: CASSLAGIIKNIQYF
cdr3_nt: TGTGCCAGCAGTTTAGCGGGGATTATAAAAAACATTCAGTACTTC

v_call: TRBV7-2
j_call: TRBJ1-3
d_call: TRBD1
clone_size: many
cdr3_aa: CASSLLKRTGGGNTIYF
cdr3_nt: TGTGCCAGCAGCCTCCTCAAACGGACAGGGGGAGGAAACACCATATATTTT

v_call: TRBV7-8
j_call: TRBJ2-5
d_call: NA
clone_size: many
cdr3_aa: CASIPLLETQYF
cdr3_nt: TGTGCCAGCATTCCGCTATTGGAGACCCAGTACTTC

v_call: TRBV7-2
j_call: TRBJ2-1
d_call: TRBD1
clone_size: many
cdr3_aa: CASSLGAGQGLNEQFF
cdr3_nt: TGTGCCAGCAGCTTAGGAGCCGGACAGGGGCTAAATGAGCAGTTCTTC

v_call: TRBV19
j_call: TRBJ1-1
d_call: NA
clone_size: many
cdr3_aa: CASSLKPWFGTANTEAFF
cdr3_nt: TGTGCCAGTAGTTTGAAACCTTGGTTCGGGACGGCGAACACTGAAGCTTTCTTT

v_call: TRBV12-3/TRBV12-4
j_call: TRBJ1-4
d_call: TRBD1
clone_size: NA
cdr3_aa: CASSWTGSKEKLFF
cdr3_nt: TGTGCCAGCAGTTGGACAGGGTCGAAAGAAAAACTGTTTTTT

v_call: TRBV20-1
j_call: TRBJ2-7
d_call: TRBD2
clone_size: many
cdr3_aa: CSASVGGKVENEQYF
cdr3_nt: TGCAGTGCTAGTGTCGGGGGGAAGGTTGAAAACGAGCAGTACTTC

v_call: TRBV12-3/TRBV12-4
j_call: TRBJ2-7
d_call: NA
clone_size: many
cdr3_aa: CASSFLDYSEQYF
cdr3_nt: TGTGCCAGCAGCTTCCTCGACTACTCCGAGCAGTACTTC

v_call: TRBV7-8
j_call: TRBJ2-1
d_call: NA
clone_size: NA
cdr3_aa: CASSSRFGSSYNEQFF
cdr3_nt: TGTGCCAGCAGCTCGAGGTTCGGAAGCTCCTACAATGAGCAGTTCTTC

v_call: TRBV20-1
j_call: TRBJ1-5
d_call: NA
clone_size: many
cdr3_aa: CSARKEGRQPQHF
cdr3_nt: TGCAGTGCTAGAAAAGAAGGGAGGCAGCCCCAGCATTTT

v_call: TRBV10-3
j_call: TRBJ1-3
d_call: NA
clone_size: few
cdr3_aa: CAISESAEGNTIYF
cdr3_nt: TGTGCCATCAGTGAGTCGGCAGAGGGAAACACCATATATTTT

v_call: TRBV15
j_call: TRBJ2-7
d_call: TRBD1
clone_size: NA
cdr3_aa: CATSREPGQGKAYEQYF
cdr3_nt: TGTGCCACCAGCAGAGAGCCCGGACAGGGTAAGGCCTACGAGCAGTACTTC

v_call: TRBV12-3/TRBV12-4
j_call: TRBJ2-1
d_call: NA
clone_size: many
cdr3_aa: CASSFYGSTYNEQFF
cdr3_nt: TGTGCCAGCAGTTTCTACGGGAGTACCTACAATGAGCAGTTCTTC

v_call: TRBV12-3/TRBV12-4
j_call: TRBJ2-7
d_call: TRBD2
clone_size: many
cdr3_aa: CASSVSGRAYEQYF
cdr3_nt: TGTGCCAGCAGTGTTAGCGGGAGGGCCTACGAGCAGTACTTC

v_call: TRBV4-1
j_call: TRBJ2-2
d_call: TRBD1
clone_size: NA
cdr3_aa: CASSQAWTGGDTGELFF
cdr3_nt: TGCGCCAGCAGCCAAGCGTGGACAGGGGGAGACACCGGGGAGCTGTTTTTT

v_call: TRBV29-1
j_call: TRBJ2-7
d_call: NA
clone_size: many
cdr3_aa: CSVLLNSQGQYF
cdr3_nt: TGCAGCGTTTTACTCAATTCCCAGGGGCAGTACTTC

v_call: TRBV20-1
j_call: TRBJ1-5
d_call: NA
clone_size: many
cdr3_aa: CSGTDAAQPQHF
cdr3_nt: TGCTCGGGGACGGATGCCGCTCAGCCCCAGCATTTT

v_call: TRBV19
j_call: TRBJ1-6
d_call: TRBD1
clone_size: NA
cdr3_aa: CASSMDRGRPPLHF
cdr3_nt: TGTGCCAGTAGTATGGACAGGGGGCGGCCACCCCTCCACTTT

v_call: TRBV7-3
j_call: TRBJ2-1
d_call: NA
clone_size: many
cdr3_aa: CASSLNLNEQFF
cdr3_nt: TGTGCCAGCAGCTTAAACCTCAATGAGCAGTTCTTC

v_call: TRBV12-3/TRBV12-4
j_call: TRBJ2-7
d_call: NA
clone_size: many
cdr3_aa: CASSLGRIRYEQYF
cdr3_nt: TGTGCCAGCAGTCTAGGGAGAATACGCTACGAGCAGTACTTC

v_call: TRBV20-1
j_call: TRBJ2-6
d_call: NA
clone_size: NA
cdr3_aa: CSARSDLSGANVLTF
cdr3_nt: TGCAGTGCTAGGAGCGATCTGTCTGGGGCCAACGTCCTGACTTTC

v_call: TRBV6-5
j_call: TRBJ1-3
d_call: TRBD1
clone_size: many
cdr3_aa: CASSYLGTVSGNTIYF
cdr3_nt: TGTGCCAGCAGTTACTTAGGGACAGTCTCTGGAAACACCATATATTTT

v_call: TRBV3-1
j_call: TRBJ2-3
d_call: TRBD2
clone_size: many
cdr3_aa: CASAHSGRRSTDTQYF
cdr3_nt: TGTGCCAGCGCCCATAGCGGGAGGAGGAGCACAGATACGCAGTATTTT

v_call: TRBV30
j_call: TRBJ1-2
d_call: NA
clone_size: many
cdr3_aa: CAWSGWSYGYTF
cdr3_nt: TGTGCCTGGAGTGGGTGGAGCTATGGCTACACCTTC

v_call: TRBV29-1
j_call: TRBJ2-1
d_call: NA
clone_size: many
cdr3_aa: CSVGGSVGHNEQFF
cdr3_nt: TGCAGCGTTGGAGGTAGCGTGGGGCACAATGAGCAGTTCTTC

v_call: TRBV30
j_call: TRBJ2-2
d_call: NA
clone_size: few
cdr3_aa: CAWSLGNTGELFF
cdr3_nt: TGTGCCTGGAGCTTAGGGAACACCGGGGAGCTGTTTTTT

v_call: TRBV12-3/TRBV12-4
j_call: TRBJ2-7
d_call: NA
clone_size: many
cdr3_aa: CASSPGPSYEQYF
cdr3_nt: TGTGCCAGCAGTCCGGGACCCTCCTACGAGCAGTACTTC

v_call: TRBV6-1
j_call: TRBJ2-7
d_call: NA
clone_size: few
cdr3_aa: CASSTSKAPPYEQYF
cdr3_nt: TGTGCCAGCAGCACCTCTAAGGCGCCTCCCTACGAGCAGTACTTC

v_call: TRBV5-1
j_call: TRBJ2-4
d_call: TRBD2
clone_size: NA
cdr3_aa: CASSLEPSGGAGNIQYF
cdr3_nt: TGCGCCAGCAGCTTGGAGCCTAGCGGGGGGGCCGGGAACATTCAGTACTTC

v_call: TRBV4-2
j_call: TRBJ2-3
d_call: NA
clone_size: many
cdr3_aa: CASSGRWGEHSDTQYF
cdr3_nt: TGTGCCAGCAGCGGGAGATGGGGCGAGCATTCAGATACGCAGTATTTT